The T cell receptor (beta chain) described here comes from a study of identical twins (dated by TCRdb to between 2015 and 2016). Regarding the study in general: TCR alpha and beta repertoires from monozygotic twins, unrelated adults of various ages and cord blood were deep-sequenced to test whether fetal clonotypes persist. To rule out contamination, replicate twin experiments were performed at different times with different library preparation protocols.

CDR1 and CDR2, looked up from the germline V gene, are LGHNA and YSLEER. The CDR3 goes from the cysteine to the phenylalanine over 19 residues. Kept here is only the CDR3 DNA, which spans 57 bases and is read in frame from base 1. V ends up 1 base short and J 0 bases short, with an unmatched junction base count of 9. Receptor amplification or capture employed 5' RACE. The sequencing machine was an Illumina HiSeq 2000. A universal primer binding site was introduced by template switching, and a unique molecular identifier was present in the final cDNA, enabling accurate counting of TCR cDNA molecules. First-strand cDNA for TCR alpha and beta chains was synthesized from specific primers in the conserved constant-segment region. To control for contamination, every cDNA library carried two barcodes: a SMART-Mk sample barcode plus Illumina barcodes. TruSeq adapter sequences, together with Illumina sample barcodes, were added in two successive PCR steps. The TCR alpha and beta cDNA libraries were sequenced on the Illumina HiSeq platform using custom primers. The authors' pipeline ran thus. Unique molecular identifiers were extracted from raw reads with MiGEC, and CDR3 positions were determined with MiXCR. Recombination models were inferred per individual with the repgenHMM and IGoR tools using an EM algorithm. The tcR package in R was used for shared clonotype analysis, with sharing normalized by the product of cloneset sizes. Out-of-frame nonproductive sequences were analyzed to study raw recombination free of thymic and clonal selection effects. TCRdb applied fastp at Q25 and MiXCR to the public reads, then kept only in-frame beta chains. Rows are unified per CDR3 protein, each entry keeping the most common DNA and genes. The V and J calls, along with clone size, are taken from TCRdb and not from the paper's own processing. The sample contains 420,000 or so distinct CDR3 sequences, 15% to 20% of them found a single time. The ten largest make up 9% to 15% of the sample.

Every donor was a healthy Caucasian. Three unrelated non-twin adults were additionally sequenced: a male aged 18 to 30, a male aged 50 to 59 and a female aged 50 to 59. Using Miltenyi CD45RO+ enrichment and human naive T-cell isolation kits, memory (CD45RO+) and naive T cells were isolated from PBMC. What the authors observed across the whole study: A weaker excess of twin sharing was found in beta out-of-frame sequences because the signal-to-noise ratio was lowered by fewer shared sequences. Fewer insertions were carried by abundant cord blood beta clonotypes, a similar but weaker trend appeared in young adult naive repertoires, and no such trend appeared in memory repertoires. Because the same donors could not be followed over many years, conclusions were based on cross-sectional statistical analysis. Out-of-frame TCR alpha sequences shared between twins showed an excess of low generation-probability sequences compared with coincidental sharing between unrelated individuals. Invariant T cells such as MAIT and iNKT could partly confound zero-insertion analyses, though diverse VJ usage argued against this for most clonotypes. In monozygotic twins, out-of-frame TCR alpha sharing was systematically underestimated by recombination models, although the models agreed with sharing between unrelated individuals.

Only a few counts were recorded for this clonotype. Its binding antigen is unknown. No base-level quality is on record; no much larger clone is a single base apart. Sequenced: naive T cells sorted from blood. The intended sense of this specimen's cell subset or site label: cells isolated with a human naive T-cell isolation kit. The receptor's source is a man aged 45 to 65 in good health. The V gene is TRBV4-3 and the J gene is TRBJ2-6; the junction holds 7 bases that match TRBD1. The DNA sequence follows: TGCGCCAGCAGCCAAGGAATTCGGGGACAGCCCTCTGGGGCCAACGTCCTGACTTTC. This codes for CASSQGIRGQPSGANVLTF.